This T cell receptor (beta chain) was captured by sequencing in a study of cytomegalovirus exposure and HLA in healthy donors (dated by TCRdb to the late 2010s). The study in broad terms: In an earlier analysis of 587 of the donors, 276 Gb of sequence data and 95 million to 130 million unique TCR beta sequences from about 179 million T cells were reported. An earlier analysis of 587 of the donors used high-throughput TCR beta sequencing to judge whether each TCR beta V gene segment behaved as functional or pseudogenic. A later analysis re-analyzed previously published TCR beta repertoires from 500 to 700 donors and added high-resolution HLA genotyping to study TCR occurrence patterns. Both class I and class II loci were covered by HLA typing, at four-digit resolution. Every discovery cohort repertoire had been produced on one sequencing platform. Among several hundred genotyped donors of the cohort, an average of roughly 230,000 unique TCR beta nucleotide sequences was sequenced per donor, of which approximately 18% were non-productive. Rather than using new phenotypic data, the later analysis identified candidate immune exposures from TCR beta sequences and from how often those sequences occurred across donors. Donor age, sex, ethnicity and CMV serostatus were compiled alongside the repertoire data. To predict cytomegalovirus infection status, the study combined high-throughput TCR immunosequencing, statistical association of individual TCRs with disease status, and machine learning. Using immunosequencing, the study profiled T cell repertoires from around 670 subjects and related those repertoires to cytomegalovirus serostatus. The number of typed donors differed by locus: 629-630 for A, B, C, DRB1 and DQB1; approximately 530 for DQA1; 600 to 610 for DPA1; and roughly 450 for DPB1. Four or five DR-DQ haplotypes were treated as single units for association and clustering because of strong linkage in the cohort. An early release that covered 640 HLA-typed donors contained approximately 300 gigabases of sequencing data and around 80 million unique TCR sequences. A later genetic analysis used genome-wide SNP genotypes for 398 of the 666 donors, treating that subset as a discovery cohort. Besides the first cohort of roughly 640 subjects, a separate validation cohort made up of 120 or so different subjects was used. The aim of the study was to test whether cataloging public T cell receptors could identify signatures of past pathogen exposure. Among the roughly 380 genotyped donors, approximately 77% belonged to the genetic ancestry cluster associated with self-reported Caucasian donors.

The cohort comprised some 730 healthy bone marrow donors. At the time of sampling, every cohort member was nominally healthy, though immune exposures that went unrecorded were likely present. CMV serostatus was positive for 289 and negative for about 55% of the roughly 670 cohort members, and was not recorded for this donor. Every donor gave a peripheral blood sample, and the peripheral blood mononuclear cells from that sample were used for TCR beta sequencing. Genomic DNA extraction from the blood cell samples was performed with the Qiagen DNeasy Blood Extraction Kit. Library method: the immunoSEQ multiplex PCR assay. The multiplex PCR relied on a mix of 60 forward primers for TCR Vbeta segments and 13 reverse primers for TCR Jbeta segments. The CDR3 region of rearranged TCR beta genes was amplified from genomic DNA with a multiplex PCR assay. On the Illumina HiSeq System, the amplified TCR beta libraries were sequenced as 87-base-pair reads. The original pipeline was this. A later analysis tallied tens of millions of unique TCR beta chains across the roughly 610 repertoires, and 10 million to 11 million of those chains were shared by two or more donors. Raw reads were error-corrected and collapsed into unique sequences by a nearest-neighbor algorithm in which closely related sequences were merged to remove PCR and sequencing errors. V, D and J gene segments were assigned by aligning CDR3 sequences to IMGT reference sequences. For a sequence to be retained, a match of at least six nucleotides was required to both a V gene segment and a J gene segment. Rearrangements were called productive when the CDR3 lacked stop codons and stayed in frame with V and J; all others were non-productive. CDR3 was defined according to IMGT convention as the region running from the second conserved V-encoded cysteine to the conserved J-encoded phenylalanine. The earlier analysis of about 530 of the donors excluded any sequence lacking an unambiguous match to a single V gene segment. An earlier analysis of approximately 590 of the donors classified V segments as functional when productive rearrangements were above 56.7% and as segregating when the standard deviation between donors was above 5%. A statistical classification framework was built for diagnosing cytomegalovirus status from the catalog of TCR beta chain sequences. A later analysis assigned V and J genes by comparing TCR nucleotide sequences with IMGT/GENE-DB human TR gene sequences. Using the TCRdist pipeline, a later analysis assigned CDR3 sequences along with most-parsimonious VDJ recombination scenarios. In a later analysis, each TCR beta chain was defined by its CDR3 amino acid sequence together with its V-gene family, and reads lacking a unique V-gene family were excluded. A later analysis removed 550 to 700 highly shared, low-generation-probability nucleotide sequences to deal with suspected cross-contamination and a sequencing artifact. For each public chain, a later analysis derived a clonal expansion index from normalized ranks of inferred template counts within each repertoire. Generation probabilities in a later analysis came from a VDJ recombination model fitted to out-of-frame rearrangements, and those results were checked against IGoR. A later analysis scored TCR-TCR, TCR-HLA and TCR-CMV co-occurrence with hypergeometric tests, applying a repertoire-size bias correction to TCR pairs. False discovery rates were estimated in a later analysis by permuting HLA or CMV assignments 20 times. In a later analysis, co-occurring TCRs were grouped with DBSCAN, and TCRdist sequence similarity was added when clustering was performed within HLA-allele-positive subsets. Co-occurrence clustering excluded repertoires with fewer than 30,000 or more than 120,000 public chains, plus five with anomalous nucleotide sharing. What TCRdb holds here is the immuneACCESS table cut down to in-frame rearrangements. Part of the clones is not present; checked against another copy, under half of the missing clones reflect an unresolved V gene, and the others are unexplained. Clone size and the V and J calls come from that table; the DNA yielded D and trimming. In this sample the table shows some 100,000 clones, about 80% of which occur a single time. The ten most abundant clones make up approximately 2% of the sample.

To note about this clone: This clone's antigen is unknown. Per-base qualities were not stored, and no clone one base away is much larger.

The CDR3 goes from the cysteine to the phenylalanine over 14 residues. The sequence is cut down to CDR3 DNA, 42 bases in frame from base 1. According to the germline V gene, CDR1 reads SGHNT and CDR2 reads YENEEA. The germline V end is reduced by 5 bases and the J end by 5 bases; junction bases left unmatched: 8. Paper-wide results and their limitations: Compared with the approximately 600-donor mean, donors in an Asian-associated ancestry cluster had fewer N-insertions in productive TCRs, according to a later genetic analysis. Because HLA typing was unavailable for some donors at each locus, only the typed subset was used in association tests. The study gave a list of about 170 TCR beta chains associated with cytomegalovirus. A later analysis found that most CMV-associated TCR beta chains appeared HLA-restricted, with HLA associations seemingly driven largely by CMV exposure. In a later analysis, HLA-associated TCR beta chains showed more clonal expansion and lower generation probabilities than non-associated chains that were equally common. The authors suggested that the approach could potentially be extended to other disease states and immunological phenotypes. The classifier was reported to diagnose cytomegalovirus status with high specificity and sensitivity in both the original cohort and the validation cohort. Linkage disequilibrium might explain the correlated functional status among segregating V segments, but an unknown experimental factor could not be ruled out. Because the 87-base-pair reads could not distinguish some IMGT-functional V segments, including TRBV6-2 and TRBV6-3, those segments were excluded. Because counts were too low, some 17 rarely observed V segments, including chromosome 9 orphons, were left out of the earlier analysis of some 600 of the donors. An earlier analysis of approximately 570 of the donors showed that most TCR beta V segments appeared in productive rearrangements either about 90% or about 30% of the time, which broadly matched IMGT annotations. An association between a missense DCLRE1C variant and V-gene and J-gene trimming of TCR beta chains was found in a later genetic analysis and replicated in an independent cohort. A further reported finding was that TCR beta sequences accurately predicted the HLA-A and HLA-B alleles for most subjects in the first cohort. The only immune exposure information available for the cohort was CMV serostatus. Most TCR sequences were observed very rarely across donors, whereas some public TCRs were present in many individuals. A few of the identified cytomegalovirus-associated TCR beta chains were confirmed in vitro to be specific for cytomegalovirus antigens. Only TCR beta chains were sequenced in this cohort, and the absence of alpha or paired-chain data limited detectable features. Presence/absence analyses assumed roughly uniform sequencing depth across donors, an assumption that may not hold. In a later analysis, about 17,000 TCR beta sequences were associated with specific HLA alleles at a false discovery rate of 0.05. When HLA alleles, especially DR and DQ, strongly co-occurred, attributing TCR associations to individual alleles was difficult. The sequencing pipeline was judged likely to have produced a cluster of highly shared sequence variants as a technical artifact. In a later analysis, the rate of TCR association differed among HLA loci, with DRB1 alleles having the most associated TCRs and HLA-C alleles having the fewest. In a later analysis, several top co-occurrence clusters were reported to appear linked to parvovirus B19, influenza, CMV and Epstein-Barr virus.

The sample was PBMCs. The receptor comes from a human donor in good health. This chain is built from TRBV11-3 and TRBJ2-7, and 8 bases in between align with TRBD1. The nucleotide sequence is given as TGTGCCAGCAGCGTTGACAGGGGAAGCAACGAGCAGTACTTC. Translation gives CASSVDRGSNEQYF. Joined to the reference TRBV11-3 and TRBJ2-7 proteins, this CDR3 gives the full variable domain: EAGVVQSPRYKIIEKKQPVAFWCNPISGHNTLYWYLQNLGQGPELLIRYENEEAVDDSQLPKDRFSAERLKGVDSTLKIQPAELGDSAVYLCASSVDRGSNEQYFGPGTRLTVT.